Below are 26 T cell receptor beta chains sequenced from a single sample in a study of CD8 T cells in Susac syndrome. Random-hexamer reverse transcription was applied to 0.5 to 1 ug RNA. Each CDR3 protein gets one entry after TCRdb re-called the immunoSEQ multiplex PCR reads with MiXCR. The sample lists some 150,000 distinct CDR3 sequences, approximately 94% occurring once. The specimen sequenced was CD4+ T cells from PBMCs. These receptors originate from a human donor in good health.

CDR3 loop: CASSSSRDRAYEQYF. The CDR3 nucleotides read TGTGCCAGCAGCTCGTCCCGGGACCGCGCCTACGAGCAGTACTTC. The chain couples TRBV5-4 to TRBJ2-7; D tentatively fits TRBD1 or TRBD2 (5 bases each). Germline CDR1 and CDR2: SGHNT and YYREEE (reference sequence). The CDR3 runs 15 residues. V lost 3 bases and J lost 2, with 15 bases in between.

V is TRBV29-1 and J is TRBJ1-2; D unclear. CDR1 and CDR2 from the germline V gene are SQVTM and ANQGSEA. CDR3 length: 10 residues. V lost 5 bases and J 7 bases, leaving 8 bases between the germline ends. CDR3 sequence: CSVLEVGYTF. DNA of the CDR3: TGCAGCGTTCTTGAAGTTGGCTACACCTTC.

The V call is TRBV18, the J call TRBJ2-7; 9 nucleotides align to TRBD1. The J segment lost 6 bases and the V segment lost 3 bases, leaving 3 bases of the junction unmatched. The germline V gene has CDR1 KGHSH and CDR2 LQKENI. This CDR3 spans 13 amino acids. The CDR3 DNA reads TGTGCCAGCTCACCCGGACAGGGGCGCGAGCAGTACTTC. Translated, it gives CASSPGQGREQYF.

The rearrangement uses TRBV7-2 and TRBJ2-5, with D possibly called TRBD1 or TRBD2 (5 bases each). The CDR3 sequence is 13 residues long. V was cut by 6 bases and J by 4 bases, with 12 bases left in between. Germline values: CDR1 SGHTA, CDR2 FQGNSA. CDR3 nucleotide sequence: TGTGCCAGCAGTTTGGGGGTTAGAGAGACCCAGTACTTC. It is translated as CASSLGVRETQYF.

This clonotype was counted between two and nine times. The chain employs TRBV20-1 and TRBJ2-7, with D hard to call. V dropped 3 bases and J dropped 2 bases, with 11 bases sitting between them. The germline V gene has CDR1 DFQATT and CDR2 SNEGSKA (reference sequence). The CDR3 covers 13 residues. CDR3 residues: CSASRVDTYEQYF. Here the CDR3 DNA reads TGCAGTGCTAGTCGGGTGGATACCTACGAGCAGTACTTC.

The chain recombines TRBV7-9 with TRBJ2-7; D unresolved. Germline values: CDR1 SEHNR, CDR2 FQNEAQ (reference sequence). This CDR3 spans 14 amino acids. Between the trimmed V and J ends, which lost 3 bases and 2 bases, there was a span of 11 bases. The DNA for the CDR3 is TGTGCCAGCAGCTTCTTAGCTGCCACCTACGAGCAGTACTTC. Translated, it gives CASSFLAATYEQYF.

The chain couples TRBV20-1 to TRBJ1-5, with a tentative D call TRBD1 (6 bases). CDR1 and CDR2 from the germline V gene are DFQATT and SNEGSKA (reference sequence). V was shortened by 0 bases and J by 2 bases, with 14 bases between the two germline ends. The CDR3 length is 16 residues. The CDR3 sequence: CSARDLVRGGNQPQHF. The CDR3 bases are TGCAGTGCTAGAGATCTGGTCAGGGGTGGCAATCAGCCCCAGCATTTT.

The chain recombines TRBV3-1 with TRBJ2-3; D is possibly TRBD2 (5 bases). This CDR3 has 17 amino acids. Trimming stripped 2 bases from V and 4 bases from J, with 19 bases between. Germline CDR1 is LGHDT and CDR2 is YNNKEL (reference sequence). DNA of the CDR3: TGTGCCAGCAGCCAATTACTCAGCGGTCCACGACCAGATACGCAGTATTTT. This codes for CASSQLLSGPRPDTQYF.

The chain recombines TRBV7-9 with TRBJ1-5; D may be TRBD1 (5 bases). V lost 3 bases and J lost 1, with 22 bases in between. The CDR3 sequence is 19 residues long. Germline V gives CDR1 SEHNR, CDR2 FQNEAQ (reference sequence). The CDR3 nucleotides are TGTGCCAGCAGCTTTTGGGGCCCCGGGAAACAAAAAAGCAATCAGCCCCAGCATTTT. This encodes CASSFWGPGKQKSNQPQHF.

The rearrangement uses TRBV5-5 and TRBJ2-4; perhaps D is TRBD1 or TRBD2 (5 bases each). CDR1 is SGHKS, CDR2 YYEKEE, per germline (reference sequence). The CDR3 length is 14 residues. Trimming took off 4 bases at V and 7 bases at J, with 15 bases between the two ends. The CDR3 is CASSLMGAGNIQYF. In DNA, the CDR3 is TGTGCCAGCAGCCTGATGGGAGCAGGGAACATTCAGTACTTC.

The rearrangement joins TRBV24-1 to TRBJ2-1; unclear D gene. Per germline, CDR1 KGHDR and CDR2 SFDVKD. The CDR3 is made up of 12 amino acids. The V gene lost 2 bases and the J gene lost 5 bases, with 3 bases spanning the gap. CDR3 DNA: TGTGCCACCAGTGATTGGAACAATGAGCAGTTCTTC. It is translated as CATSDWNNEQFF.

The chain has TRBV5-1 and TRBJ2-7; D is possibly TRBD2 (5 bases). Germline CDR1 is SGHRS and CDR2 is YFSETQ. V was trimmed by 2 bases and J by 7 bases, leaving 10 bases between them. The CDR3 is 12 residues long. CDR3 bases: TGCGCCAGCAGCTTCCCGACGGGGGAGCAGTACTTC. It specifies CASSFPTGEQYF.

The gene calls are TRBV19 and TRBJ2-7; the D is unclear. Germline V gene sequence: CDR1 LNHDA, CDR2 SQIVND (reference sequence). The V gene lost 5 bases and the J gene lost 6 bases, with 11 bases spanning the gap. The length of the CDR3 is 12 residues. The CDR3: CASSPGVSEQYF. CDR3 sequence (DNA): TGTGCCAGTAGTCCGGGCGTTAGCGAGCAGTACTTC.

The genes are TRBV12-3 or TRBV12-4 and TRBJ2-1, with 13 bases identical to TRBD2. CDR3 length: 13 residues. V lost 8 bases and J lost 12; bases outside the gene matches: 7. CDR3 in DNA: TGTGCCAGCTCCGGGACTAGCGGGATTGTGCAGTTCTTC. Protein: CASSGTSGIVQFF.

The J gene is TRBJ2-5, the V gene TRBV11-2; D tentatively fits TRBD1 or TRBD2 (5 bases each). CDR1 SGHAT and CDR2 FQNNGV come from the germline V gene. There are 16 residues in the CDR3. V lost 1 base, J lost 4 bases, and 16 bases lay in between. DNA for the CDR3: TGTGCCAGCAGCTTAGGTCGCACAGGTCGGGGAGAGACCCAGTACTTC. Its protein product is CASSLGRTGRGETQYF. Complete variable domain (other parts from reference TRBV11-2 and TRBJ2-5): EAGVAQSPRYKIIEKRQSVAFWCNPISGHATLYWYQQILGQGPKLLIQFQNNGVVDDSQLPKDRFSAERLKGVDSTLKIQPAKLEDSAVYLCASSLGRTGRGETQYFGPGTRLLVL.

As concerns this clonotype: Sequence at one end of the junction differs from germline and may be a read error. This chain uses TRBV18 with TRBJ1-2, with 10 positions matching TRBD1. Germline V CDR1 and CDR2: KGHSH, LQKENI. This CDR3 region has 13 residues. The CDR3 DNA is TGCGCCAGCAGCCGGGACAGGGGCTATGGCTACACCTTC. Translation: CASSRDRGYGYTF.

The chain has TRBV11-2 and TRBJ2-6, with a possible D match to TRBD2 (7 bases). V gave up 1 base and J gave up 1 base, with 17 bases separating them. Germline CDR1 SGHAT, CDR2 FQNNGV. CDR3 length equals 19 residues. CDR3 in amino acids: CASSLGTGSGVSGANVLTF. CDR3 DNA sequence: TGTGCCAGCAGCTTAGGTACAGGGAGCGGGGTATCTGGGGCCAACGTCCTGACTTTC.

The chain has TRBV24-1 and TRBJ2-1; D perhaps matches TRBD2 (5 bases). Trimming took 2 bases from V and 4 from J, leaving 14 bases between them. The germline V gene encodes CDR1 KGHDR and CDR2 SFDVKD. The CDR3 has 16 residues. The CDR3 here is CATSDSRRGGYNEQFF. The CDR3 DNA sequence: TGTGCCACCAGTGATTCACGTCGCGGAGGTTACAATGAGCAGTTCTTC.

The chain recombines TRBV5-1 with TRBJ2-4, with 8 bases aligning to TRBD2. The CDR3 totals 16 residues. The V and J ends lost 4 bases and 9 bases, in that order; junction bases with no gene match: 15. CDR1 is SGHRS and CDR2 is YFSETQ in the germline V gene. The CDR3 region has the DNA TGCGCCAGCAGCGCCGTAGGGCCGGGGGGGGATACCATTCAGTACTTC. Translated, it gives CASSAVGPGGDTIQYF.

The table lists this clonotype with a count of one. The V and J genes are TRBV27 and TRBJ1-1; weak D call: TRBD1 (5 bases). The V gene lost 4 bases and the J gene lost 5 bases, with 17 bases spanning the gap. Germline values: CDR1 MNHEY, CDR2 SMNVEV (reference sequence). The CDR3 has 15 residues. The CDR3 here is CASSSPRSWGTEAFF. As DNA, the CDR3 is TGTGCCAGCAGTTCCCCTCGGTCGTGGGGGACTGAAGCTTTCTTT.

The V and J genes are TRBV21-1 and TRBJ2-7. TRBV21-1 is a listed pseudogene. CDR3 length: 14 residues. The CDR3 DNA reads as TGTGCCACTCTCCTGAATGGGCTAACCTACGAGCAGTACTTC. Its translation: CATLLNGLTYEQYF.

V is TRBV20-1 and J is TRBJ2-5, with D tentatively TRBD2 (5 bases). The CDR3 has 13 amino acids. V was shortened by 5 bases and J by 0 bases, with 10 bases between the two germline ends. Germline CDR1 reads DFQATT; CDR2 reads SNEGSKA (reference sequence). CDR3 in DNA: TGCAGTGCTCAGCGGCCCAACCAAGAGACCCAGTACTTC. It is translated as CSAQRPNQETQYF.

The genes are TRBV29-1 and TRBJ2-5; 9 nucleotides line up with TRBD1. The germline CDR1 and CDR2 sequences are SQVTM and ANQGSEA. The V gene end was trimmed by 7 bases and the J gene end by 5 bases; junction bases not matched to a gene: 5. The CDR3 length is 12 residues. As DNA, the CDR3 is TGCAGCGCCGGGACAGGGTCGGAGACCCAGTACTTC. Amino acids: CSAGTGSETQYF.

The chain uses TRBV20-1 and TRBJ2-7; 12 positions match TRBD2. V was pared by 6 bases and J by 6 bases, with 3 bases of the junction left unmatched. The V gene's germline CDR1 is DFQATT and CDR2 SNEGSKA (reference sequence). This CDR3 is built from 12 residues. CDR3 bases: TGCAGTGCGACTAGCGGGAGTCGCGAGCAGTACTTC. This codes for CSATSGSREQYF.

The chain links TRBV5-1 to TRBJ1-5; TRBD1 aligns across 11 bases. The CDR3 extends over 16 amino acids. V dropped 4 bases and J dropped 2; count of bases not matched to a gene: 5. The V gene's germline CDR1 is SGHRS and CDR2 YFSETQ. The DNA for the CDR3 is TGCGCCAGCAGCCCGGGACAGGGGGAGGGCAATCAGCCCCAGCATTTT. Its protein product is CASSPGQGEGNQPQHF.

This clonotype was detected only once. This chain links TRBV5-1 with TRBJ2-7; TRBD2 matches at 13 bases. CDR1 and CDR2 from the germline V gene are SGHRS and YFSETQ. There are 15 residues in the CDR3. With V trimmed by 3 bases and J by 2 bases, 2 bases remained unmatched. The CDR3, as DNA: TGCGCCAGCAGCTGGACTAGCGGGGGTACCTACGAGCAGTACTTC. The encoded protein is CASSWTSGGTYEQYF. The entire variable domain, with the rest obtained from reference TRBV5-1 and TRBJ2-7, is as follows: KAGVTQTPRYLIKTRGQQVTLSCSPISGHRSVSWYQQTPGQGLQFLFEYFSETQRNKGNFPGRFSGRQFSNSRSEMNVSTLELGDSALYLCASSWTSGGTYEQYFGPGTRLTVT.